Listed below are T cell receptor beta chains from one sample, sequenced in a study of CD4 T cells in relation to SARS-CoV-2 and coronaviruses. Here immunoSEQ multiplex PCR was the method, and the copy in TCRdb shows in-frame clones only, minus some. The sample comprises about 56,000 clones, roughly 94% of which are singletons, and 0.3% to 0.45% rests with the top ten. The sample was naive CD4+ T cells from PBMCs. These receptors were taken from an adult with COVID-19. CDR3s include the opening cysteine and the closing phenylalanine or tryptophan. The D gene is left open where the match is weak. Clone size is not always given. Where it is, it says once, few, many or a class for expanded clones.

len | d_gene | j_gene | abundance | v_gene | CDR3nt | CDR3aa
13 | TRBD1 | TRBJ2-7 | - | TRBV2 | TGTGCCAGCCGAAGGACAGGACTCTACGAGCAGTACTTC | CASRRTGLYEQYF
14 | - | TRBJ2-3 | - | TRBV9 | TGTGCCAGCAGCGTAGAACTAGTGAAAGATACGCAGTATTTT | CASSVELVKDTQYF
11 | TRBD2 | TRBJ2-7 | - | TRBV29-1 | TGCAGCGTAGGACTAGCCCCCAGGCAGTACTTC | CSVGLAPRQYF
18 | TRBD2 | TRBJ2-2 | - | TRBV24-1 | TGTGCCACCAGTGCCGCAACTAGCGGGAGGGCGGGCTCCGGGGAGCTGTTTTTT | CATSAATSGRAGSGELFF
14 | TRBD2 | TRBJ2-7 | - | TRBV28 | TGTGCCAGCAGTGGGGGGGGGATCCTTGACGAGCAGTACTTC | CASSGGGILDEQYF
12 | - | TRBJ1-4 | - | TRBV12-3/TRBV12-4 | TGTGCCAGCAGTCCCCGCCGGGTGGAACTGTTTTTT | CASSPRRVELFF
13 | - | TRBJ1-4 | - | TRBV5-1 | TGCGCCAGCAGCTCCGCAACTAATGAAAAACTGTTTTTT | CASSSATNEKLFF
16 | - | TRBJ2-5 | - | TRBV9 | TGTGCCAGCAGCGTAGGAATAGGGGGGTACCAAGAGACCCAGTACTTC | CASSVGIGGYQETQYF
18 | TRBD2 | TRBJ2-1 | - | TRBV4-2 | TGTGCCAGCAGCCCCGGGACTAGCGGGAGGGGGGGGAACAATGAGCAGTTCTTC | CASSPGTSGRGGNNEQFF
12 | - | TRBJ2-1 | - | TRBV12-3/TRBV12-4 | TGTGCCAGCAGCCGGACGTACAATGAGCAGTTCTTC | CASSRTYNEQFF
15 | TRBD2 | TRBJ2-1 | - | TRBV7-2 | TGTGCCAGCAGCCAGGGACTAGCGGGAATGGGTGAGCAGTTCTTC | CASSQGLAGMGEQFF
15 | TRBD1 | TRBJ2-7 | - | TRBV27 | TGTGCCAGCAGTTTATCGGGGACAGGGCCCTACGAGCAGTACTTC | CASSLSGTGPYEQYF
16 | TRBD2 | TRBJ2-1 | once | TRBV7-3 | TGTGCCAGCAGCTTAATAGCGGGAGGGCCCGAGAATGAGCAGTTCTTC | CASSLIAGGPENEQFF
15 | TRBD2 | TRBJ2-7 | - | TRBV27 | TGTGCCAGCAGTCGCAAGGGACTAGCGGGAGCCGAGCAGTACTTC | CASSRKGLAGAEQYF